This record looks at one T cell receptor beta chain sequence and its context. Antigen unknown. The data stem from a study of cytomegalovirus exposure and HLA in healthy donors. General study findings and limits: Through in vitro validation, three CMV-associated chains were shown to be specific for CMV antigens. Fewer than 200 TCR beta chains were listed as cytomegalovirus-associated. High sensitivity and specificity were reportedly achieved when the classifier diagnosed cytomegalovirus status.

Profiling relied on immunoSEQ multiplex PCR, and the TCRdb table lists in-frame clones only, not all of them. The data show about 110,000 clones, 70% to 90% seen once. This receptor was obtained from a young woman in good health and CMV-seropositive. Sequenced material: PBMCs.

CDR3 region: CASARAGRENEQFF. The CDR3, as DNA: TGCGCCAGCGCCCGAGCGGGAAGGGAGAATGAGCAGTTCTTC. The V and J genes are TRBV5-1 and TRBJ2-1; TRBD2 aligns across 7 bases. J was trimmed by 7 bases and V by 7 bases; bases with no gene match: 11. Germline CDR1 and CDR2: SGHRS and YFSETQ. CDR3 size: 14 residues. The full variable domain, its missing parts supplied by reference TRBV5-1 and TRBJ2-1, is KAGVTQTPRYLIKTRGQQVTLSCSPISGHRSVSWYQQTPGQGLQFLFEYFSETQRNKGNFPGRFSGRQFSNSRSEMNVSTLELGDSALYLCASARAGRENEQFFGPGTRLTVL.